This TCR beta chain was sequenced for a study of cytomegalovirus exposure and HLA in healthy donors. Across the whole study: A data release that came early held 80 million to 95 million unique TCRs from HLA-typed donors. Of the donors genotyped, approximately 400 in all, 75% to 85% fell in the Caucasian-associated ancestry cluster. Study-level findings and limits: In a later analysis, at a false discovery rate of 0.05, fewer than 20,000 TCR beta sequences matched HLA alleles. Differences between HLA loci emerged in a later analysis of TCR association rates, with DRB1 most and HLA-C fewest.

Between the trimmed V and J ends, which lost 5 bases and 0 bases, there was a span of 15 bases. This CDR3 region has 16 residues. In germline, CDR1 is MGHRA, CDR2 YSYEKL. Note on this clone: The antigen is unknown.

The PCR had 60 Vbeta and 13 Jbeta primers. The method was immunoSEQ multiplex PCR; TCRdb's version includes in-frame clones alone and lacks a portion of them. The data show over 150,000 clones, around 75% seen once. The sample taken for sequencing was PBMCs. The chain is built from TRBV4-1 and TRBJ2-3, with a possible D match to TRBD1 (5 bases). This sequence originates from a male donor in good health and CMV-seronegative. The CDR3 region is CASSSLTVSSTDTQYF. The CDR3 DNA follows: TGCGCCAGCAGCTCCCTGACAGTATCCAGCACAGATACGCAGTATTTT.